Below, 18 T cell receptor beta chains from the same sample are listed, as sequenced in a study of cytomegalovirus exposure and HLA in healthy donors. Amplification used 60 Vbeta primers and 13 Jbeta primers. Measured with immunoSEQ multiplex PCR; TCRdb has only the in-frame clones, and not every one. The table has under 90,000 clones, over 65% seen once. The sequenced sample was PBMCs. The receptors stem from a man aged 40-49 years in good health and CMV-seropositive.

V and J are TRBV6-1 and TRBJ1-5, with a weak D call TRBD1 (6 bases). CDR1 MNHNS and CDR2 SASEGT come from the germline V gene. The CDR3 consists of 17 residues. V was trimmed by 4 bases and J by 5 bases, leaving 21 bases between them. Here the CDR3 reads CASSARTVPGSDQPQHF. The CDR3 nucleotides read TGTGCCAGCAGTGCCCGGACAGTACCTGGGTCAGATCAGCCCCAGCATTTT.

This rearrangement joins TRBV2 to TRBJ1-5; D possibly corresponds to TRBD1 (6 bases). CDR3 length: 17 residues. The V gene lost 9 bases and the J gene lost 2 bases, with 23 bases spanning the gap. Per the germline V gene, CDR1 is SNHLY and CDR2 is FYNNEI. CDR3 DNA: TGTGCCAGAAAGGAACAACAGGGAGGGGGGGGCAATCAGCCCCAGCATTTT. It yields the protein CARKEQQGGGGNQPQHF.

DNA for the CDR3: TGCGCCAGCAGCTTGGGGGACTCGGACACCATATATTTT. Translation gives CASSLGDSDTIYF. The chain couples TRBV5-1 to TRBJ1-3; TRBD1 might be the D (5 bases). V shed 0 bases and J shed 8 bases, with 9 bases lying between them. This CDR3 spans 13 amino acids. From germline, CDR1 is SGHRS and CDR2 YFSETQ.

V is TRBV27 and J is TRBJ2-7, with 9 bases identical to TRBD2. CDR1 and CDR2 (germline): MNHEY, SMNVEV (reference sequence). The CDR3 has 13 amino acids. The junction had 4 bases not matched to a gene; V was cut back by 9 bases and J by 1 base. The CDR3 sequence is CASRLAASYEQYF. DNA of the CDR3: TGTGCCAGTCGACTAGCGGCATCCTACGAGCAGTACTTC.

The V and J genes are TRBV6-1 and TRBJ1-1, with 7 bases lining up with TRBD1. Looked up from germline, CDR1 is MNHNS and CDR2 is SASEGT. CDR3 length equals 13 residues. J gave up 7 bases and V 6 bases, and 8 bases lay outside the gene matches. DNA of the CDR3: TGTGCCAGCAGACTTTCGGCAGGGGGTGAAGCTTTCTTT. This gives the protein CASRLSAGGEAFF.

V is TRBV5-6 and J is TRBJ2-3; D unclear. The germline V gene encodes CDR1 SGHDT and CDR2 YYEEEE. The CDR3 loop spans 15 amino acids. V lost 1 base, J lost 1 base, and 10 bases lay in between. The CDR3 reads CASSLYWAGTDTQYF. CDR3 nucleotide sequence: TGTGCCAGCAGCTTGTATTGGGCAGGCACAGATACGCAGTATTTT.

The CDR3 coding sequence is TGTGCCAGCAGCTTAGCGTTGGACAGGAACACTGAAGCTTTCTTT. Amino acid sequence: CASSLALDRNTEAFF. J is TRBJ1-1 and V is TRBV7-7; a possible D gene is TRBD1 (6 bases). CDR3 length equals 15 residues. Trimming removed 0 bases at V and 1 base at J, with 9 bases between. The germline CDR1 and CDR2 sequences are SSHAT and FNYEAQ (reference sequence).

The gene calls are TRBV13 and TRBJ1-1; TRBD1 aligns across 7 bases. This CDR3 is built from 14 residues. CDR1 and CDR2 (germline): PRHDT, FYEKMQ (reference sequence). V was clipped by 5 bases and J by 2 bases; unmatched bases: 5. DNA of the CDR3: TGTGCCAGCAGCCTGAGGGGGCACAACACTGAAGCTTTCTTT. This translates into CASSLRGHNTEAFF.

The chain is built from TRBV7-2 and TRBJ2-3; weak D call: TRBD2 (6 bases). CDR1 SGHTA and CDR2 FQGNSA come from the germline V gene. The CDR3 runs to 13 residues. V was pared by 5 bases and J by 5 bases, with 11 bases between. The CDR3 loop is CASSLRGLDTQYF. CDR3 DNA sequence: TGTGCCAGCAGCCTCCGGGGGTTAGATACGCAGTATTTT. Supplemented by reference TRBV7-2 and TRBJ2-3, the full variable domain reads GAGVSQSPSNKVTEKGKDVELRCDPISGHTALYWYRQSLGQGLEFLIYFQGNSAPDKSGLPSDRFSAERTGGSVSTLTIQRTQQEDSAVYLCASSLRGLDTQYFGPGTRLTVL.

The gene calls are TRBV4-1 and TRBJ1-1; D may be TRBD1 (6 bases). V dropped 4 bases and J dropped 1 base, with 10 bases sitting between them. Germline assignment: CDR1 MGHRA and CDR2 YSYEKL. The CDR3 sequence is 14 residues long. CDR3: CASSLQGGNTEAFF. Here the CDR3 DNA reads TGCGCCAGCAGCCTCCAAGGGGGGAACACTGAAGCTTTCTTT.

The CDR3 region is CASGRQGWDSDTQYF. CDR3 coding DNA: TGTGCCAGCGGCCGACAGGGGTGGGATTCAGATACGCAGTATTTT. The chain links TRBV6-5 to TRBJ2-3; 8 bases are a match to TRBD1. The CDR3 sequence is 15 residues long. The V gene end was trimmed by 8 bases and the J gene end by 4 bases; junction bases not matched to a gene: 11. Germline CDR1 MNHEY, CDR2 SVGAGI.

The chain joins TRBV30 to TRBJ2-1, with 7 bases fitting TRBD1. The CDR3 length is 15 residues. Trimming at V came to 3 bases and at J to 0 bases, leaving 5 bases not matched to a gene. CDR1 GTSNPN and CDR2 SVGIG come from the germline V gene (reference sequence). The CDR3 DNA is TGTGCCTGGAGACGAGACAGGGCCTCCTACAATGAGCAGTTCTTC. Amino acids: CAWRRDRASYNEQFF.

CDR3 DNA sequence: TGCGCCAGCAGCCAGAATGGGAGGGGGGAACCCCAAGAGACCCAGTACTTC. This encodes CASSQNGRGEPQETQYF. J is TRBJ2-5 and V is TRBV4-3; D perhaps matches TRBD2 (7 bases). Germline values: CDR1 LGHNA, CDR2 YSLEER. The V end lost 3 bases, the J end lost 1 base, and 18 bases lay between the germline ends. This CDR3 is 17 amino acids long.

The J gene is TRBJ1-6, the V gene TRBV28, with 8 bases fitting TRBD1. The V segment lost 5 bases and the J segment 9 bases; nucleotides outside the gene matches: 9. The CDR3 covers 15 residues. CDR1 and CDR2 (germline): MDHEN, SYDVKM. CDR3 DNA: TGTGCCAGCAGTCCTCCAGGGGGCTTGGGTTCACCCCTCCACTTT. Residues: CASSPPGGLGSPLHF.

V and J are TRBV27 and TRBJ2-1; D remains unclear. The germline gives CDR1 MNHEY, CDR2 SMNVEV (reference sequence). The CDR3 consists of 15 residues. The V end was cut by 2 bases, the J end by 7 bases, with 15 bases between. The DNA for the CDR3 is TGTGCCAGCAGTTTACCTCTAGGTACTGCGAATGAGCAGTTCTTC. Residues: CASSLPLGTANEQFF.

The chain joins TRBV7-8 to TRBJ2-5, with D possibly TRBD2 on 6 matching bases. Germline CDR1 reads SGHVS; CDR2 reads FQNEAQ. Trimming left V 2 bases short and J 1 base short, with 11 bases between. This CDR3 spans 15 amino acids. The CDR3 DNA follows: TGTGCCAGCAGCTTAACTCGGGGGATCCAAGAGACCCAGTACTTC. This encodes CASSLTRGIQETQYF.

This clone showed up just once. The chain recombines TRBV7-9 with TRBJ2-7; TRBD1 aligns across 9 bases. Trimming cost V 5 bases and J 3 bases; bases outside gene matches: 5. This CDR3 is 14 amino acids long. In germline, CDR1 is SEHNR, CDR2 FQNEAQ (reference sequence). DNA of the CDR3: TGTGCCAGCAGCCCGGGACAGGGAAACTACGAGCAGTACTTC. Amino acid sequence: CASSPGQGNYEQYF. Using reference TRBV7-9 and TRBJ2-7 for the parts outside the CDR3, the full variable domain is DTGVSQNPRHKITKRGQNVTFRCDPISEHNRLYWYRQTLGQGPEFLTYFQNEAQLEKSRLLSDRFSAERPKGSFSTLEIQRTEQGDSAMYLCASSPGQGNYEQYFGPGTRLTVT.

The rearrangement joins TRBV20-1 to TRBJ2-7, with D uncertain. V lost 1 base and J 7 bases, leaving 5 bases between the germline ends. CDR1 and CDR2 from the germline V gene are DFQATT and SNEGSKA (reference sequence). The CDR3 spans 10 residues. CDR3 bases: TGCAGTGCTAGAGCCGGGGAGCAGTACTTC. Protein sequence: CSARAGEQYF.